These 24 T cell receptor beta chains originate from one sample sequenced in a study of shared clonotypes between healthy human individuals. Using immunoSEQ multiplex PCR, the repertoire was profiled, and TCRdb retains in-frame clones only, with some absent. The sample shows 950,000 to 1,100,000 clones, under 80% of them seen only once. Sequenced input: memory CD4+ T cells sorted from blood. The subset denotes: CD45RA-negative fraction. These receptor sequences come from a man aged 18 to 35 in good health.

CDR3 region: CASSPTGGANVLTF. The DNA of the CDR3 is TGTGCCAGCTCACCGACAGGGGGGGCCAACGTCCTGACTTTC. This chain joins TRBV18 and TRBJ2-6; TRBD1 agrees at 7 bases. Germline lookup yields CDR1 KGHSH and CDR2 LQKENI. The CDR3 covers 14 residues. The V and J ends lost 3 bases and 4 bases, in that order; junction bases with no gene match: 0.

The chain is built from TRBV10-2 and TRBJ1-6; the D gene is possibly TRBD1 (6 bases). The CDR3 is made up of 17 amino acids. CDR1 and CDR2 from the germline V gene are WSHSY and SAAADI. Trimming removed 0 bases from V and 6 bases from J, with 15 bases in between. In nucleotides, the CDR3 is TGCGCCAGCAGTGAGTCGTTTCAGGGGACGTCTAATTCACCCCTCCACTTT. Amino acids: CASSESFQGTSNSPLHF.

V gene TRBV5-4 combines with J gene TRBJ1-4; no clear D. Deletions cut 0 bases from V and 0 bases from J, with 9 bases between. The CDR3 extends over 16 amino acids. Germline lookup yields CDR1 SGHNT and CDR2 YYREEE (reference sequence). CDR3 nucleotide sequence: TGTGCCAGCAGCTTGGGCGGGGTCTCAACTAATGAAAAACTGTTTTTT. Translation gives CASSLGGVSTNEKLFF.

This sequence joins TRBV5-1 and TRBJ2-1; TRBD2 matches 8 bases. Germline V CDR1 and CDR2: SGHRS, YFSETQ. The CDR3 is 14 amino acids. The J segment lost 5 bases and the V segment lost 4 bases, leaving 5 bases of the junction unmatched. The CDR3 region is CASSPGGANNEQFF. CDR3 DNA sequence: TGCGCCAGCAGCCCCGGGGGGGCCAACAATGAGCAGTTCTTC.

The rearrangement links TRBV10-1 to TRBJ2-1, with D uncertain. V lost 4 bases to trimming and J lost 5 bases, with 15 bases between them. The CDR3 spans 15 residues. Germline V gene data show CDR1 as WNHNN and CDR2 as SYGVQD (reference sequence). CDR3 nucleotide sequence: TGCGCCAGCAGTGTAGCCCTAGGCGCCCACAATGAGCAGTTCTTC. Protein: CASSVALGAHNEQFF.

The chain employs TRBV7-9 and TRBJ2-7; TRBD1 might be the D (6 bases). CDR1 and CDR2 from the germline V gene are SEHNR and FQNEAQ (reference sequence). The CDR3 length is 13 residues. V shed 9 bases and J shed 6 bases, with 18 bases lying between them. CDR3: CASTRGPGSEQYF. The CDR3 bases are TGTGCCAGTACCAGGGGCCCGGGAAGCGAGCAGTACTTC.

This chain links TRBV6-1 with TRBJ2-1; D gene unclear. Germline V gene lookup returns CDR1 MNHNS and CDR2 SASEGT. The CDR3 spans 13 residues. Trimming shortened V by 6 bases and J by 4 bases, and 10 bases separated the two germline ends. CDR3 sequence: CASRPGQYNEQFF. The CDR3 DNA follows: TGTGCCAGCAGGCCGGGCCAGTACAATGAGCAGTTCTTC.

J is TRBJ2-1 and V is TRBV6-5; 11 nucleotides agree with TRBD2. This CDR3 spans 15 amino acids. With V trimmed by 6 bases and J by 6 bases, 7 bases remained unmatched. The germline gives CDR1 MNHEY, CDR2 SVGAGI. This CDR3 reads CASRSGTSGLNEQFF. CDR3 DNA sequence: TGTGCCAGCAGGTCCGGGACTAGCGGTCTCAATGAGCAGTTCTTC.

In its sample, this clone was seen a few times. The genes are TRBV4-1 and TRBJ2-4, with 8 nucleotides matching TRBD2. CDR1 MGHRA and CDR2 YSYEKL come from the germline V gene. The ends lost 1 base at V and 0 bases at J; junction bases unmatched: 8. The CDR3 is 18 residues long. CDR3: CASSQVGGGSVAKNIQYF. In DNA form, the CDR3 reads TGCGCCAGCAGCCAAGTTGGCGGGGGGTCTGTAGCCAAAAACATTCAGTACTTC.

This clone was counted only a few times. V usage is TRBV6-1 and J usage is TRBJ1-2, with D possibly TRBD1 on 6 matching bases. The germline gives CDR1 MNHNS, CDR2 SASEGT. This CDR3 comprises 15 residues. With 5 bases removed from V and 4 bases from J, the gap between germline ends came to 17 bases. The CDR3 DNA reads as TGTGCCAGCAGTCAACAGGGAAGGAGTGGCTATGGCTACACCTTC. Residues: CASSQQGRSGYGYTF.

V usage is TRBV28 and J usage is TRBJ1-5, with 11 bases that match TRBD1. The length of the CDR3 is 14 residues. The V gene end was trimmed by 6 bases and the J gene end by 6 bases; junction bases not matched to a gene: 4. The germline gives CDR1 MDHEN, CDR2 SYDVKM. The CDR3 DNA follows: TGTGCCAGCAGATCTGGGACAGGGGGTCAGCCCCAGCATTTT. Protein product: CASRSGTGGQPQHF.

The CDR3 DNA sequence: TGTGCCAGCAGTCGGGCTGTCAAAACTAATGAAAAACTGTTTTTT. The encoded protein is CASSRAVKTNEKLFF. The chain is built from TRBV6-5 and TRBJ1-4, with D hard to call. Trimming removed 5 bases at V and 1 base at J, with 11 bases between. The germline V gene has CDR1 MNHEY and CDR2 SVGAGI. The CDR3 runs 15 residues.

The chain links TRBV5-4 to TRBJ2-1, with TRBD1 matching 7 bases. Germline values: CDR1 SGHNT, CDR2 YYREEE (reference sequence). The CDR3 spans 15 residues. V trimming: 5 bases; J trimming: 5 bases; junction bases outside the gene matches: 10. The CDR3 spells CASSRRDSIHNEQFF. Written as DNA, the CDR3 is TGTGCCAGCAGTCGCAGGGACAGTATACACAATGAGCAGTTCTTC.

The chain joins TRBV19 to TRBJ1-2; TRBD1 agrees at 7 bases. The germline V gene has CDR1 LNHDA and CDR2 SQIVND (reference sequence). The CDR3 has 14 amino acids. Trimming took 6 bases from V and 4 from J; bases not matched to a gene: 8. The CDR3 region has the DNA TGTGCCAGTAGCCCAGGACAGGAGCTCTATGGCTACACCTTC. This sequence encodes CASSPGQELYGYTF.

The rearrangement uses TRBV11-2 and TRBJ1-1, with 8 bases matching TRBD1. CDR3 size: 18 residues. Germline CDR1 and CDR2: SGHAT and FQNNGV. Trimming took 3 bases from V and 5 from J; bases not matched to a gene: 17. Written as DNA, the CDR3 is TGTGCCAGCAGCTTCTGGGGCTGGGGTGGACAGGGAGGAACTGAAGCTTTCTTT. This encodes CASSFWGWGGQGGTEAFF.

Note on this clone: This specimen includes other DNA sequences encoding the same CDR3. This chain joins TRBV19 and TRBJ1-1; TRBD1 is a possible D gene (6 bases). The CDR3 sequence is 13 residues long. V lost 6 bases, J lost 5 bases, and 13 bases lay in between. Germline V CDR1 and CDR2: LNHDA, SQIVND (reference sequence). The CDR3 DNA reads TGTGCCAGTAGGGTACAGGGAGTGACTGAAGCTTTCTTT. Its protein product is CASRVQGVTEAFF.

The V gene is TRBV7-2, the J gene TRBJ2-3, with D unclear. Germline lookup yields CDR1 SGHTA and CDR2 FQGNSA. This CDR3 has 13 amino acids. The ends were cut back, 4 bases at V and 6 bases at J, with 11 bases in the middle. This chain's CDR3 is CASSSPTKDTQYF. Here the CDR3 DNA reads TGTGCCAGCAGCTCCCCAACCAAGGATACGCAGTATTTT.

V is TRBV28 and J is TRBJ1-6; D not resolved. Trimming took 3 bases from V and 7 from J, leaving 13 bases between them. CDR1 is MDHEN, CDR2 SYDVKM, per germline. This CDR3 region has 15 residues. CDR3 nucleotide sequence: TGTGCCAGCAGTTTCGATCGGACGGGGAATTCACCCCTCCACTTT. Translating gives CASSFDRTGNSPLHF.

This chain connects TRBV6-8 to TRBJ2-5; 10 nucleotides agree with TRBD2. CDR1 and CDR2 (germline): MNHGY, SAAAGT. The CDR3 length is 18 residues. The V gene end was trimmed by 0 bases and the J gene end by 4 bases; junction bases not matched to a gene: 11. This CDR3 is CASSYSETSGTFLETQYF. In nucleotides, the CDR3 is TGTGCCAGCAGTTACTCGGAAACTAGCGGGACGTTTTTAGAGACCCAGTACTTC.

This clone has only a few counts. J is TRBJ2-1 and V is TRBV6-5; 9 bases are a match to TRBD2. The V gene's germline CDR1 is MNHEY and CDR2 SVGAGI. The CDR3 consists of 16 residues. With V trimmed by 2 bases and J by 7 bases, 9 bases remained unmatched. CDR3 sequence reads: CASSYEAGGPRNEQFF. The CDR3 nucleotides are TGTGCCAGCAGTTACGAGGCGGGAGGGCCGAGGAATGAGCAGTTCTTC.

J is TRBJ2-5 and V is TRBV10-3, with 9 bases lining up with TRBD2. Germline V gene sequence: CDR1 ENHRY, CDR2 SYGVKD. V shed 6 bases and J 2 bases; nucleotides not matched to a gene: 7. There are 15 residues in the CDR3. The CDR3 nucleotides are TGTGCCATCAGGGCGGCGGGAGGGTCTCAAGAGACCCAGTACTTC. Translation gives CAIRAAGGSQETQYF.

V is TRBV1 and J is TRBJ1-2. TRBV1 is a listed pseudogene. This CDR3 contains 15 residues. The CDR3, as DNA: TGCACCAGCAGCCATCCGGGGACGACCTCTGGGGGCTACACCTTC. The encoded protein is CTSSHPGTTSGGYTF.

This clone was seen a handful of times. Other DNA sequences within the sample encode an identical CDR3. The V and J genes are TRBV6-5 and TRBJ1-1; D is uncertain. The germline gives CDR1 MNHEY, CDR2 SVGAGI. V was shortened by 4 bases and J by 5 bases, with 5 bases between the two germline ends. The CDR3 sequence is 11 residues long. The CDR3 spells CASSSTTEAFF. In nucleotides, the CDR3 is TGTGCCAGCAGTTCTACGACTGAAGCTTTCTTT.

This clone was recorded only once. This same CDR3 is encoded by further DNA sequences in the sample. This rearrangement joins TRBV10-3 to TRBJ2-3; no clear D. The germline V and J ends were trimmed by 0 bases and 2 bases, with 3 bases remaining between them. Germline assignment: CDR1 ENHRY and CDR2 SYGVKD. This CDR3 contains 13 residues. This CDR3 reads CAISESTTDTQYF. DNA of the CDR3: TGTGCCATCAGTGAGTCCACCACAGATACGCAGTATTTT.